A single sample gave rise to the 19 T cell receptor beta chains below, sequenced in a study of cytomegalovirus exposure and HLA in healthy donors. PCR involved 60 Vbeta and 13 Jbeta primers. TCRdb's copy holds only in-frame clones and misses some; the assay was immunoSEQ multiplex PCR. The table includes roughly 150,000 clones, roughly four fifths detected once. Specimen: PBMCs. The origin of the receptors is a woman in her late teens or twenties in good health and CMV-seronegative.

The rearrangement uses TRBV28 and TRBJ1-4; D uncertain. The CDR3 totals 17 residues. With 7 bases removed from V and 3 bases from J, the gap between germline ends came to 21 bases. Per the germline V gene, CDR1 is MDHEN and CDR2 is SYDVKM. The CDR3 reads CASTLGGRSNSNEKLFF. CDR3 sequence (DNA): TGTGCCAGCACCTTAGGAGGACGGAGCAACTCTAATGAAAAACTGTTTTTT.

This clone appeared once. J is TRBJ1-2 and V is TRBV4-2; 8 bases fit TRBD1. Germline V CDR1 and CDR2: LGHNA, YNFKEQ. The V segment lost 2 bases and the J segment 7 bases; nucleotides outside the gene matches: 9. This CDR3 region has 15 residues. As DNA, the CDR3 is TGTGCCAGCAGCCAAAGAACCACAGGGGGTCTTGGCTACACCTTC. This translates into CASSQRTTGGLGYTF.

This chain's CDR3 is CASSQGSRTEAFF. Written as DNA, the CDR3 is TGTGCCAGCAGTCAGGGTTCGAGAACTGAAGCTTTCTTT. The chain has TRBV2 and TRBJ1-1, with a possible D match to TRBD1 (5 bases). The CDR3 sequence is 13 residues long. CDR1 SNHLY and CDR2 FYNNEI come from the germline V gene. Trimming removed 5 bases from V and 5 bases from J, with 12 bases in between.

This sequence joins TRBV29-1 and TRBJ2-1; D is uncertain. The CDR3 has 12 residues. In germline, CDR1 is SQVTM, CDR2 ANQGSEA. Trimming removed 7 bases from V and 1 base from J, with 8 bases in between. CDR3 residues: CSAQTSYNEQFF. Written as DNA, the CDR3 is TGCAGCGCCCAGACATCCTACAATGAGCAGTTCTTC.

The chain joins TRBV5-1 to TRBJ1-3; D is unclear. This CDR3 has 14 amino acids. V lost 4 bases to trimming and J lost 0 bases, with 8 bases between them. Germline V gene lookup returns CDR1 SGHRS and CDR2 YFSETQ. Here the CDR3 reads CASSGGGSGNTIYF. The CDR3 nucleotides are TGCGCCAGCAGCGGCGGAGGCTCTGGAAACACCATATATTTT.

The J gene is TRBJ1-1, the V gene TRBV28; D gene unclear. The V gene lost 2 bases and the J gene lost 1 base, with 8 bases spanning the gap. The CDR3 extends over 14 amino acids. Looked up from germline, CDR1 is MDHEN and CDR2 is SYDVKM. As DNA, the CDR3 is TGTGCCAGCAGTTTAGCGCACCAGAACACTGAAGCTTTCTTT. Translation gives CASSLAHQNTEAFF.

The chain couples TRBV5-1 to TRBJ1-1, with 10 nucleotides matching TRBD1. Germline assignment: CDR1 SGHRS and CDR2 YFSETQ. The V and J ends lost 4 bases and 3 bases, in that order; junction bases with no gene match: 9. The CDR3 extends over 16 amino acids. The CDR3 spells CASSGDRGVWDTEAFF. CDR3 DNA: TGCGCCAGCAGCGGGGACAGGGGAGTTTGGGACACTGAAGCTTTCTTT.

As DNA, the CDR3 is TGCGCCAGCAGCCCGGGGAGGGCGAGGATGAACACTGAAGCTTTCTTT. Protein product: CASSPGRARMNTEAFF. The V and J genes are TRBV4-1 and TRBJ1-1, with D hard to call. The CDR3 runs to 16 residues. Germline V CDR1 and CDR2: MGHRA, YSYEKL. V lost 4 bases and J 0 bases, leaving 15 bases between the germline ends.

V and J are TRBV7-2 and TRBJ1-1; TRBD1 might be the D (6 bases). V shed 5 bases and J shed 5 bases, with 18 bases lying between them. The CDR3 has 15 residues. Germline V CDR1 and CDR2: SGHTA, FQGNSA. This CDR3 is CASSPGGGRNTEAFF. The CDR3 DNA reads TGTGCCAGCAGCCCTGGGGGGGGGCGAAATACTGAAGCTTTCTTT.

The rearrangement joins TRBV9 to TRBJ1-2, with TRBD1 matching 10 bases. The CDR3 is made up of 15 amino acids. The junction had 5 bases not matched to a gene; V was cut back by 4 bases and J by 2 bases. Germline CDR1 is SGDLS and CDR2 is YYNGEE. This chain's CDR3 is CASSPWTGGNYGYTF. CDR3 bases: TGTGCCAGCAGCCCCTGGACAGGGGGGAACTATGGCTACACCTTC.

Regarding this clone: Its ends do not fully match the called genes, so a read error is possible. The V and J genes are TRBV10-3 and TRBJ2-7, with D perhaps matching TRBD1 (6 bases). The CDR3 is made up of 14 amino acids. The germline V gene has CDR1 ENHRY and CDR2 SYGVKD. In DNA form, the CDR3 reads TGTGCCATCAGCGGACCGGGACACGACTACAAGCAGTACTTC. It yields the protein CAISGPGHDYKQYF.

This chain connects TRBV12-1 to TRBJ1-6; the tabulated D call, TRBD1, remains unverified against the DNA. TRBV12-1 is given as a pseudogene. The CDR3 loop spans 21 amino acids. The CDR3 reads CASSFVGTGGPRSSYNSPLHF. The CDR3 nucleotides read TGTGCCAGCAGCTTTGTCGGGACAGGGGGCCCAAGGAGCTCCTATAATTCACCCCTCCACTTT.

V gene TRBV5-6 combines with J gene TRBJ1-4; 7 positions match TRBD1. V was pared by 4 bases and J by 4 bases, with 7 bases of the junction left unmatched. Germline V CDR1 and CDR2: SGHDT, YYEEEE. This CDR3 contains 15 residues. This chain's CDR3 is CASSRDRAYNEKLFF. CDR3 coding DNA: TGTGCCAGCAGCCGAGACAGGGCTTATAATGAAAAACTGTTTTTT.

This chain joins TRBV5-1 and TRBJ1-2; TRBD1 aligns across 8 bases. The CDR3 contains 15 residues. V gave up 3 bases and J gave up 4 bases; unmatched junction bases: 8. The germline CDR1 and CDR2 sequences are SGHRS and YFSETQ. The chain's CDR3 is CASSYGQGGTYGYTF. CDR3 nucleotide sequence: TGCGCCAGCAGCTATGGACAGGGCGGAACCTATGGCTACACCTTC.

The CDR3 DNA is TGCGCCAGCAGCATTACAGGGACAGGGGGCCCCACCGGGGAGCTGTTTTTT. Amino acids: CASSITGTGGPTGELFF. The V and J genes are TRBV5-1 and TRBJ2-2; 12 bases map to TRBD1. CDR3 size: 17 residues. The trim removed 4 bases at V and 4 bases at J, leaving 8 bases unmatched. Germline V lookup: CDR1 SGHRS, CDR2 YFSETQ. The entire variable domain, with the rest obtained from reference TRBV5-1 and TRBJ2-2, is as follows: KAGVTQTPRYLIKTRGQQVTLSCSPISGHRSVSWYQQTPGQGLQFLFEYFSETQRNKGNFPGRFSGRQFSNSRSEMNVSTLELGDSALYLCASSITGTGGPTGELFFGEGSRLTVL.

The chain employs TRBV28 and TRBJ2-1; 11 nucleotides agree with TRBD2. Per germline, CDR1 MDHEN and CDR2 SYDVKM. The J segment lost 0 bases and the V segment lost 1 base, leaving 11 bases of the junction unmatched. The CDR3 has 20 amino acids. This CDR3 reads CASSLYTVAGGPSSYNEQFF. CDR3 nucleotides: TGTGCCAGCAGTTTATACACGGTAGCGGGAGGGCCGAGCTCCTACAATGAGCAGTTCTTC.

The CDR3 nucleotides are TGTGCCAGCAGCGTAGGTTATGGAAGGACAGGGCAAGGGGGCGCCTATGGCTACACCTTC. Residues: CASSVGYGRTGQGGAYGYTF. The chain uses TRBV9 and TRBJ1-2; 8 nucleotides line up with TRBD1. V dropped 0 bases and J dropped 4; count of bases not matched to a gene: 20. The CDR3 has 20 amino acids. Germline V gene sequence: CDR1 SGDLS, CDR2 YYNGEE.

The rearrangement links TRBV7-6 to TRBJ1-4, with D hard to call. Trimming took 5 bases from V and 8 from J, leaving 9 bases between them. This CDR3 spans 12 amino acids. Germline assignment: CDR1 SGHVS and CDR2 FNYEAQ. As DNA, the CDR3 is TGTGCCAGCAGCCACGTCCGGGAAAAACTGTTTTTT. Translated: CASSHVREKLFF. Filled out from reference TRBV7-6 and TRBJ1-4, the complete variable domain reads GAGVSQSPRYKVTKRGQDVALRCDPISGHVSLYWYRQALGQGPEFLTYFNYEAQQDKSGLPNDRFSAERPEGSISTLTIQRTEQRDSAMYRCASSHVREKLFFGSGTQLSVL.

This chain joins TRBV19 and TRBJ2-3; possible D gene TRBD2, 5 bases. V was shortened by 0 bases and J by 2 bases, with 9 bases between the two germline ends. CDR3 length: 15 residues. The V gene's germline CDR1 is LNHDA and CDR2 SQIVND (reference sequence). The CDR3 sequence is CASSIDSDYTDTQYF. DNA of the CDR3: TGTGCCAGTAGTATAGACAGCGACTACACAGATACGCAGTATTTT.